The rows below give T cell receptor beta chains drawn from one sample of a study of blood T cell repertoires in COVID-19. The protocol was immunoSEQ multiplex PCR, while the TCRdb copy is restricted to in-frame clones and leaves out a portion. Of some 280,000 clones listed, over 75% are singletons. Sequencing was performed on peripheral blood. Receptors originate from a woman aged 55-70 years with acute or convalescent COVID-19. Both conserved end residues are part of each CDR3. A D gene is named only where the DNA matches it firmly. Clone size, where shown, is once, few, many, or a class for clones that have expanded.

J gene | V gene | CDR3 length | D gene | clone size | CDR3 protein | CDR3 DNA
TRBJ2-1 | TRBV7-3 | 13 | TRBD2 | . | CASSLGASGEQFF | TGTGCCAGCAGCTTAGGGGCTAGCGGTGAGCAGTTCTTC
TRBJ1-2 | TRBV28 | 12 | . | . | CASSSTDDGYTF | TGTGCCAGCAGTTCGACAGATGATGGCTACACCTTC
TRBJ2-5 | TRBV11-1 | 14 | . | once | CASSKDRNQETQYF | TGTGCCAGCAGCAAGGACAGAAACCAAGAGACCCAGTACTTC
TRBJ2-1 | TRBV6-2/TRBV6-3 | 16 | . | . | CASSYPAMRPYNEQFF | TGTGCCAGCAGTTACCCGGCGATGAGGCCATACAATGAGCAGTTCTTC
TRBJ2-4 | TRBV27 | 14 | . | . | CASGEGGSRTIQYF | TGTGCCAGCGGGGAAGGAGGTTCCCGAACGATTCAGTACTTC
TRBJ2-1 | TRBV5-1 | 13 | . | . | CASSYDNYNEQFF | TGCGCCAGCAGTTACGACAACTACAATGAGCAGTTCTTC
TRBJ2-3 | TRBV21-1 | 18 | . | once | CASSRGPGGVDSADTQYF | TGTGCCAGCAGCCGTGGGCCAGGGGGAGTTGATAGTGCAGATACGCAGTATTTT
TRBJ1-3 | TRBV30 | 15 | TRBD1 | . | CAWTGQSGYGNTIYF | TGTGCCTGGACGGGACAGTCGGGGTATGGAAACACCATATATTTT
TRBJ2-7 | TRBV2 | 15 | TRBD2 | . | CASGPGAGGSYEQYF | TGTGCCAGTGGTCCGGGTGCGGGGGGTTCCTACGAGCAGTACTTC
TRBJ2-7 | TRBV27 | 16 | . | . | CASSVRMNSLSYEQYF | TGTGCCAGCAGTGTACGGATGAACAGCCTGTCCTACGAGCAGTACTTC
TRBJ1-4 | TRBV9 | 16 | TRBD1 | . | CASSVSPRQGAEKLFF | TGTGCCAGCAGCGTCTCCCCCAGACAGGGGGCTGAAAAACTGTTTTTT
TRBJ2-1 | TRBV28 | 15 | TRBD1 | once | CASTSTGQGAGEQFF | TGTGCCAGCACCTCTACGGGACAGGGGGCGGGAGAGCAGTTCTTC
TRBJ2-3 | TRBV3-1/TRBV3-2 | 16 | . | . | CASSPGVADVTDTQYF | TGTGCCAGCAGCCCGGGGGTAGCGGACGTCACAGATACGCAGTATTTT
TRBJ1-5 | TRBV28 | 17 | . | . | CASIGASDRGGLRPQHF | TGTGCCAGCATAGGTGCTTCAGACCGGGGTGGTTTAAGGCCCCAGCATTTT
TRBJ2-5 | TRBV30 | 14 | . | . | CAWRVVGGGETQYF | TGTGCCTGGAGGGTAGTAGGGGGTGGAGAGACCCAGTACTTC
TRBJ1-1 | TRBV29-1 | 12 | TRBD1 | . | CSVATGYPEAFF | TGCAGCGTCGCGACAGGGTATCCTGAAGCTTTCTTT
TRBJ2-4 | TRBV19 | 16 | . | few | CASSIERALAKNIQYF | TGTGCCAGTAGTATAGAGCGAGCCCTAGCCAAAAACATTCAGTACTTC